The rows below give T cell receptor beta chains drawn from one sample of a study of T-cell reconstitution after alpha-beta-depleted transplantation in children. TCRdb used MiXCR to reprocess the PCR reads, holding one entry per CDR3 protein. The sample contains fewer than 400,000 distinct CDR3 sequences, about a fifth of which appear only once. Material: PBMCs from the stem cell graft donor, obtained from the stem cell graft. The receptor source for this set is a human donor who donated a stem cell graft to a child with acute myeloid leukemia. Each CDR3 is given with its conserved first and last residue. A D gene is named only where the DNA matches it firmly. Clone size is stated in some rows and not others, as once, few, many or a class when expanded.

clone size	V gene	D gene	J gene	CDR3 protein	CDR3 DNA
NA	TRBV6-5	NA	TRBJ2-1	CASSWGLNNEQFF	TGTGCCAGCAGTTGGGGACTGAACAATGAGCAGTTCTTC
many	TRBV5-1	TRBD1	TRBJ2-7	CASSHTGDRRGEQYF	TGCGCCAGCAGTCATACAGGGGACCGTAGAGGCGAGCAGTACTTC
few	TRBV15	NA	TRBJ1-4	CATSRQANEKLFF	TGTGCCACCTCCCGACAGGCTAATGAAAAACTGTTTTTT
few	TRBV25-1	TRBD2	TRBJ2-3	CASSESKLAETDTQYF	TGTGCCAGCAGTGAATCTAAACTAGCGGAGACAGATACGCAGTATTTT
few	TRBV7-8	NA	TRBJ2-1	CASSSRGSNNEQFF	TGTGCCAGCAGCTCAAGGGGGTCCAACAATGAGCAGTTCTTC
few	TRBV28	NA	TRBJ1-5	CASSFRGANQPQHF	TGTGCCAGCAGTTTCCGGGGAGCCAATCAGCCCCAGCATTTT
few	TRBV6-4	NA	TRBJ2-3	CASSDSVGQGGSDTQYF	TGTGCCAGCAGTGACTCAGTGGGGCAGGGTGGATCAGATACGCAGTATTTT
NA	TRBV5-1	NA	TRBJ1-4	CASSLAGRTTNEKLFF	TGCGCCAGCAGCTTGGCGGGACGTACAACTAATGAAAAACTGTTTTTT
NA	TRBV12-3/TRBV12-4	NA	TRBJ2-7	CASRHSGGGPNEQYF	TGTGCCAGCAGACACTCTGGGGGGGGGCCCAACGAGCAGTACTTC
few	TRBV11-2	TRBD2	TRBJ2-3	CASSGGDEATKYF	TGTGCCAGCAGCGGGGGGGACGAAGCTACGAAGTATTTT
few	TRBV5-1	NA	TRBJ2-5	CASSLQSVAGFMETQYF	TGCGCCAGCAGCTTACAGTCGGTGGCAGGGTTTATGGAGACCCAGTACTTC
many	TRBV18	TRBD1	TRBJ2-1	CASSPGTGTYNEQFF	TGTGCCAGCTCACCCGGGACAGGTACCTACAATGAGCAGTTCTTC
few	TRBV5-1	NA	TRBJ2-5	CASSWGIQETQYF	TGCGCCAGCAGCTGGGGGATCCAAGAGACCCAGTACTTC
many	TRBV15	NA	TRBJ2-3	CATSRAHTDTQYF	TGTGCCACCAGCAGAGCCCACACAGATACGCAGTATTTT
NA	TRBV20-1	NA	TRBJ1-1	CSAKQTPGPNTEAFF	TGCAGTGCTAAACAAACCCCCGGACCGAACACTGAAGCTTTCTTT
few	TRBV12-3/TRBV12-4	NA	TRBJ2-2	CASSLTRLEGGTGELFF	TGTGCCAGCAGTCTGACTAGGTTGGAAGGTGGCACCGGGGAGCTGTTTTTT
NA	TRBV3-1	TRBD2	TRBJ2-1	CASGTTGGYNEQFF	TGTGCCAGCGGTACAACGGGAGGATACAATGAGCAGTTCTTC
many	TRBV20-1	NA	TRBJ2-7	CSAQSGYEQYF	TGCAGTGCACAGAGTGGGTACGAGCAGTACTTC
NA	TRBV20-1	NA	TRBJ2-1	CSASLRVYNEQFF	TGCAGTGCTAGTTTACGCGTCTACAATGAGCAGTTCTTC
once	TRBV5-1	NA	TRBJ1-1	CASSFFDRSVTNTEAFF	TGCGCCAGCAGCTTCTTCGACAGGTCGGTGACGAACACTGAAGCTTTCTTT
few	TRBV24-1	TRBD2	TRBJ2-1	CATSVALGLAGEGEQFF	TGTGCCACCAGTGTAGCCTTGGGACTAGCGGGAGAAGGTGAGCAGTTCTTC
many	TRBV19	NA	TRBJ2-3	CASSIIGLVDTQYF	TGTGCCAGTAGTATTATCGGGTTAGTAGATACGCAGTATTTT
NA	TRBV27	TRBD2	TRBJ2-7	CASSLSASGIYEQYF	TGTGCCAGCAGTTTATCCGCTAGCGGGATTTACGAGCAGTACTTC
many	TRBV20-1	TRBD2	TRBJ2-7	CSARVLAGVGTYEQYF	TGCAGTGCTAGAGTTCTAGCGGGAGTTGGAACCTACGAGCAGTACTTC
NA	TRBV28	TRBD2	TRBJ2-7	CASRSESGRASEQYF	TGTGCCAGCAGAAGTGAGAGCGGGAGGGCCTCCGAGCAGTACTTC
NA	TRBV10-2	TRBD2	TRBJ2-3	CASRGLAGATDTQYF	TGCGCCAGCAGGGGACTAGCGGGAGCCACAGATACGCAGTATTTT
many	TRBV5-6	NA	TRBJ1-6	CASSLGGNSPLHF	TGTGCCAGCAGCTTGGGTGGTAATTCACCCCTCCACTTT
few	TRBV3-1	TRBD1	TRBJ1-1	CASSQAEVGDSQAFF	TGTGCCAGCAGCCAAGCAGAAGTGGGGGACAGTCAAGCTTTCTTT
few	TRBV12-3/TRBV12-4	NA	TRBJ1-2	CASSLPKGWGYTF	TGTGCCAGCAGTCTCCCCAAGGGTTGGGGCTACACCTTC
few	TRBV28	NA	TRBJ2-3	CASSLEGHTQYF	TGTGCCAGCAGTTTAGAGGGTCATACGCAGTATTTT
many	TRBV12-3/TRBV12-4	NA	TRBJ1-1	CASSAGTLNTEAFF	TGTGCCAGCAGTGCGGGGACCTTGAACACTGAAGCTTTCTTT
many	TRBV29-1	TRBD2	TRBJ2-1	CSVETSGSSYNEQFF	TGCAGCGTTGAGACTAGCGGGAGCTCCTACAATGAGCAGTTCTTC
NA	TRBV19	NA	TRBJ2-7	CASSWTDRKNPTDEQYF	TGTGCCAGTAGCTGGACCGACAGGAAAAATCCTACTGACGAGCAGTACTTC
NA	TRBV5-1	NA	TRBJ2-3	CASSPGLTDTDTQYF	TGCGCCAGCAGCCCCGGATTGACGGACACAGATACGCAGTATTTT
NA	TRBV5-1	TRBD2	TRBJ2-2	CASSLVLAANTGELFF	TGCGCCAGCAGCTTGGTGCTAGCGGCGAACACCGGGGAGCTGTTTTTT
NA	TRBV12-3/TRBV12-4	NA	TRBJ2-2	CASSPQGTTGELFF	TGTGCCAGCAGTCCCCAGGGGACCACCGGGGAGCTGTTTTTT
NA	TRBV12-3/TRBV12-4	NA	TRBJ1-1	CASGDRRQNTEAFF	TGTGCCAGCGGGGACCGGAGGCAGAACACTGAAGCTTTCTTT
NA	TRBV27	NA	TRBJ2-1	CASSLVVEPPHNEQFF	TGTGCCAGCAGTTTGGTAGTAGAGCCCCCCCACAATGAGCAGTTCTTC
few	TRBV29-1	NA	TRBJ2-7	CSVEDGGLYEQYF	TGCAGCGTTGAAGATGGGGGACTCTACGAGCAGTACTTC
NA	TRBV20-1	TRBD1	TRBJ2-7	CSAIDRGRSYEQYF	TGCAGTGCTATAGACAGGGGCCGCTCCTACGAGCAGTACTTC
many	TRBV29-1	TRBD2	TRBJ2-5	CSVEGLSGQETQYF	TGCAGCGTCGAGGGGCTTAGCGGGCAAGAGACCCAGTACTTC
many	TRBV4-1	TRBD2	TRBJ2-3	CASSYRGLAGEGDTQYF	TGCGCCAGCAGCTACAGGGGACTAGCGGGAGAAGGAGATACGCAGTATTTT
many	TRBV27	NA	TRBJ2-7	CASSLSGGSTYEQYF	TGTGCCAGCAGTTTATCCGGCGGATCCACCTACGAGCAGTACTTC
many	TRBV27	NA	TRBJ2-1	CASSDSSYNEQFF	TGTGCCAGCAGCGACAGTTCCTACAATGAGCAGTTCTTC
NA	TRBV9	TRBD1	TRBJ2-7	CASSATGGSEQYF	TGTGCCAGCAGCGCGACAGGGGGCTCTGAGCAGTACTTC
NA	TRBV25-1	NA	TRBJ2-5	CASSEDRQETQYF	TGTGCCAGCAGTGAGGACAGACAAGAGACCCAGTACTTC
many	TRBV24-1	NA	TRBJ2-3	CATAVADTQYF	TGTGCCACCGCGGTTGCAGATACGCAGTATTTT
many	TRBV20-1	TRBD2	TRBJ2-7	CSAPGWERGFYEQYF	TGCAGTGCTCCCGGGTGGGAGCGGGGCTTCTACGAGCAGTACTTC
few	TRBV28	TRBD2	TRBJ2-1	CASRIGLAGNSYNEQFF	TGTGCCAGCAGGATAGGACTAGCGGGAAACTCCTACAATGAGCAGTTCTTC
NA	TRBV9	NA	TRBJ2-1	CASSVAFGNEQFF	TGTGCCAGCAGCGTAGCTTTTGGCAATGAGCAGTTCTTC
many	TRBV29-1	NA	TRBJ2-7	CSVELGRGYEQYF	TGCAGCGTTGAACTAGGGAGGGGGTACGAGCAGTACTTC
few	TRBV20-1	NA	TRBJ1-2	CSAPRPADYGYTF	TGCAGTGCTCCTCGTCCCGCAGACTATGGCTACACCTTC
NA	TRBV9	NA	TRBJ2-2	CASSVIPIANTGELFF	TGTGCCAGCAGCGTTATCCCCATCGCGAACACCGGGGAGCTGTTTTTT
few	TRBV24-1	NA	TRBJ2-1	CATRAEYKNEQFF	TGTGCCACCAGGGCAGAGTACAAGAATGAGCAGTTCTTC
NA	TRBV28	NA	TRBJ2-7	CASSLVHDSSYEQYF	TGTGCCAGCAGTTTAGTACACGACAGCTCCTACGAGCAGTACTTC
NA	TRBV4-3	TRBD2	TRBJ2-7	CASSQGLTSEAYEQYF	TGCGCCAGCAGCCAAGGATTGACTAGCGAGGCCTACGAGCAGTACTTC